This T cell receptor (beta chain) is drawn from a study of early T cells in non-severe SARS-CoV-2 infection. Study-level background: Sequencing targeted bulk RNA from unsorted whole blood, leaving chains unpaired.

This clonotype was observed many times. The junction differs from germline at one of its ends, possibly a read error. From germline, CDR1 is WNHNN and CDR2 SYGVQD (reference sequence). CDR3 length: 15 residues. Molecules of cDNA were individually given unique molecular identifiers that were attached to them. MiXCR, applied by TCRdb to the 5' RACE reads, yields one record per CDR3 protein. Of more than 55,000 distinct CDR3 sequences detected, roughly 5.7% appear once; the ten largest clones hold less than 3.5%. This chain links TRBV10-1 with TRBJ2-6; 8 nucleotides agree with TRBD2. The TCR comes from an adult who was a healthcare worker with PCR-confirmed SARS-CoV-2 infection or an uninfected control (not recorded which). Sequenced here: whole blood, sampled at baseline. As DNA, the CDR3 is TGCGCCAGCAGTGACGGGGGGGCAGGGGCCAACGTCCTGATTTTC. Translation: CASSDGGAGANVLIF.